This is a list of T cell receptor beta chains from one sample in a study of OX40 agonist ivuxolimab in advanced cancers. TCRdb keeps only in-frame clones here, not all; method: immunoSEQ multiplex PCR. Altogether about 34,000 clones are present, approximately 82% being singletons, with the ten largest covering 2.6%. The source was CD4+ or CD8+ T cells sorted from blood, collected in a trial of the OX40 agonist ivuxolimab. The receptors were sampled from an adult with an advanced solid tumor such as melanoma, head and neck, liver or kidney cancer. CDR3s include the opening cysteine and the closing phenylalanine or tryptophan. A D gene is named only where the DNA matches it firmly. The size entry is marked missing in some rows and otherwise reads once, few, many or a size class.

v_gene: TRBV5-6; j_gene: TRBJ2-5; abundance: -; d_gene: -; CDR3nt: TGTGCCAGCAGCTTGAACACGGTTGAGACCCAGTACTTC; CDR3aa: CASSLNTVETQYF
v_gene: TRBV5-4; j_gene: TRBJ2-3; abundance: -; d_gene: TRBD2; CDR3nt: TGTGCCAGCAGCTTCTCTCTGACTAGCGGGAGTTCAGATACGCAGTATTTT; CDR3aa: CASSFSLTSGSSDTQYF
v_gene: TRBV7-2; j_gene: TRBJ1-2; abundance: -; d_gene: -; CDR3nt: TGTGCCAGCAGCTCAGATAGACAGGCTTACTATGGCTACACCTTC; CDR3aa: CASSSDRQAYYGYTF
v_gene: TRBV6-5; j_gene: TRBJ1-6; abundance: -; d_gene: -; CDR3nt: TGTGCCAGCAGTTACTCGGCTGGGGGTTCACCCCTCCACTTT; CDR3aa: CASSYSAGGSPLHF
v_gene: TRBV11-2; j_gene: TRBJ2-5; abundance: -; d_gene: -; CDR3nt: TGTGCCAGCAGCTTAGGGTTAGGGAGGCAGACCCAGTACTTC; CDR3aa: CASSLGLGRQTQYF
v_gene: TRBV6-6; j_gene: TRBJ2-1; abundance: -; d_gene: -; CDR3nt: TGTGCCAGCAGAGCAGGGGGGAATGAGCAGTTCTTC; CDR3aa: CASRAGGNEQFF
v_gene: TRBV9; j_gene: TRBJ1-6; abundance: -; d_gene: -; CDR3nt: TGTGCCAGCAGCGACGGACGGACACTTAATTCACCCCTCCACTTT; CDR3aa: CASSDGRTLNSPLHF
v_gene: TRBV11-2; j_gene: TRBJ2-1; abundance: -; d_gene: TRBD2; CDR3nt: TGTGCCAGCAGATTTGAGCGGGGGGGCTTTGAGCAGTTCTTC; CDR3aa: CASRFERGGFEQFF
v_gene: TRBV6-1; j_gene: TRBJ2-6; abundance: -; d_gene: -; CDR3nt: TGTGCCAGCAGTGAAGGGAAGGTCTCTGGGGCCAACGTCCTGACTTTC; CDR3aa: CASSEGKVSGANVLTF
v_gene: TRBV7-9; j_gene: TRBJ2-1; abundance: -; d_gene: -; CDR3nt: TGTGCCAGCAGCTTAAATACGTACAATGAGCAGTTCTTC; CDR3aa: CASSLNTYNEQFF
v_gene: TRBV5-6; j_gene: TRBJ1-2; abundance: -; d_gene: -; CDR3nt: TGTGCCAGCAGGATAACAGGGACCACCGTCGGGGGCTACACCTTC; CDR3aa: CASRITGTTVGGYTF
v_gene: TRBV28; j_gene: TRBJ1-5; abundance: -; d_gene: -; CDR3nt: TGTGCCAGCAGTTCTCAGGGAAATCAGCCCCAGCATTTT; CDR3aa: CASSSQGNQPQHF
v_gene: TRBV5-5; j_gene: TRBJ2-5; abundance: -; d_gene: -; CDR3nt: TGTGCCAGCAGCTTGGGTGGGGAAGAGACCCAGTACTTC; CDR3aa: CASSLGGEETQYF
v_gene: TRBV15; j_gene: TRBJ1-5; abundance: -; d_gene: -; CDR3nt: TGTGCCACTCGAGTGCTTGCCGGGGGGAATAGCAATCAGCCCCAGCATTTT; CDR3aa: CATRVLAGGNSNQPQHF
v_gene: TRBV11-1; j_gene: TRBJ2-3; abundance: -; d_gene: TRBD2; CDR3nt: TGTGCCAGCAGCCTTACTAGCGGGGGGGCCTCAGATACGCAGTATTTT; CDR3aa: CASSLTSGGASDTQYF
v_gene: TRBV18; j_gene: TRBJ1-5; abundance: -; d_gene: -; CDR3nt: TGTGCCAGCTCACCCGGACATTTTGATCAGCCCCAGCATTTT; CDR3aa: CASSPGHFDQPQHF
v_gene: TRBV19; j_gene: TRBJ1-1; abundance: -; d_gene: -; CDR3nt: TGTGCCAGTATCGACTCACGAGGTGTCAACGCTGAAGCTTTCTTT; CDR3aa: CASIDSRGVNAEAFF
v_gene: TRBV5-1; j_gene: TRBJ2-3; abundance: -; d_gene: -; CDR3nt: TGCGCCAGCAGGGAGGGCAGAGGCACAGATACGCAGTATTTT; CDR3aa: CASREGRGTDTQYF
v_gene: TRBV28; j_gene: TRBJ1-4; abundance: -; d_gene: -; CDR3nt: TGTGCCAGCAGTTTGCTAACAGGGACACTGTTTTTT; CDR3aa: CASSLLTGTLFF
v_gene: TRBV7-2; j_gene: TRBJ2-1; abundance: -; d_gene: -; CDR3nt: TGTGCCAGCAGCTATGGACAGACGACCTACAATGAGCAGTTCTTC; CDR3aa: CASSYGQTTYNEQFF
v_gene: TRBV19; j_gene: TRBJ1-5; abundance: -; d_gene: TRBD1; CDR3nt: TGTGCCAGTAGCCCCAACAGGGGGCAACAGCCCCAGCATTTT; CDR3aa: CASSPNRGQQPQHF
v_gene: TRBV11-2; j_gene: TRBJ2-3; abundance: -; d_gene: TRBD2; CDR3nt: TGTGCCAGCAGTCGAGCGGGAGGGAGCACAGATACGCAGTATTTT; CDR3aa: CASSRAGGSTDTQYF
v_gene: TRBV27; j_gene: TRBJ1-5; abundance: -; d_gene: -; CDR3nt: TGTGCCAGCAGTTTAAGGGGACTTTGGCAGCCCCAGCATTTT; CDR3aa: CASSLRGLWQPQHF
v_gene: TRBV10-3; j_gene: TRBJ2-7; abundance: -; d_gene: -; CDR3nt: TGTGCCATCAGAGAGCGACCTCAATACGAGCAGTACTTC; CDR3aa: CAIRERPQYEQYF
v_gene: TRBV6-1; j_gene: TRBJ2-7; abundance: -; d_gene: TRBD1; CDR3nt: TGTGCCAGCTTAACCCCCAACGGACAGGTTGCGTACTTC; CDR3aa: CASLTPNGQVAYF
v_gene: TRBV15; j_gene: TRBJ2-7; abundance: -; d_gene: -; CDR3nt: TGTGCCACCAGCAGGAGGCAACGTTACGAGCAGTACTTC; CDR3aa: CATSRRQRYEQYF
v_gene: TRBV9; j_gene: TRBJ2-7; abundance: -; d_gene: TRBD2; CDR3nt: TGTGCCAGCAGCGTAGGGGGCCCCGGACTAGCGAACGAGCAGTACTTC; CDR3aa: CASSVGGPGLANEQYF
v_gene: TRBV7-2; j_gene: TRBJ1-2; abundance: -; d_gene: -; CDR3nt: TGTGCCAGCATCTCCCCCGTCCAAAGCGGGGGCTACACCTTC; CDR3aa: CASISPVQSGGYTF
v_gene: TRBV19; j_gene: TRBJ2-1; abundance: -; d_gene: -; CDR3nt: TGTGCCAGTAGTATAAAACGGGGTGGAAGCTCCTACAATGAGCAGTTCTTC; CDR3aa: CASSIKRGGSSYNEQFF
v_gene: TRBV11-3; j_gene: TRBJ2-1; abundance: -; d_gene: TRBD1; CDR3nt: TGTGCCAGCAGCATCCAGGGGGAATCCTACAATGAGCAGTTCTTC; CDR3aa: CASSIQGESYNEQFF
v_gene: TRBV7-2; j_gene: TRBJ1-1; abundance: once; d_gene: -; CDR3nt: TGTGCCAGCAGCTTATCCAGGAACGAAGCTTTCTTT; CDR3aa: CASSLSRNEAFF
v_gene: TRBV7-9; j_gene: TRBJ2-7; abundance: -; d_gene: TRBD2; CDR3nt: TGTGCCAGCAGCTTAAGTCTAGCGGGAGGGCACTACGAGCAGTACTTC; CDR3aa: CASSLSLAGGHYEQYF
v_gene: TRBV28; j_gene: TRBJ2-7; abundance: -; d_gene: TRBD1; CDR3nt: TGTGCCAGCAGTACTTACAGGGGTGCACACGAGCAGTACTTC; CDR3aa: CASSTYRGAHEQYF
v_gene: TRBV27; j_gene: TRBJ1-6; abundance: -; d_gene: -; CDR3nt: TGTGCCAGCACCCCGGGAGGATCCTATAATTCACCCCTCCACTTT; CDR3aa: CASTPGGSYNSPLHF
v_gene: TRBV6-6; j_gene: TRBJ1-5; abundance: -; d_gene: -; CDR3nt: TGTGCCAGCAGCAGGGAGAGCGATCAGCCCCAGCATTTT; CDR3aa: CASSRESDQPQHF
v_gene: TRBV19; j_gene: TRBJ1-3; abundance: few; d_gene: -; CDR3nt: TGTGCCAGTAGTACCCAAGCTGGAAACACCATATATTTT; CDR3aa: CASSTQAGNTIYF
v_gene: TRBV18; j_gene: TRBJ1-1; abundance: -; d_gene: -; CDR3nt: TGTGCCAGCTCACCCTCGAAGGGGGGTCGGTCGTTCTGGAACACTGAAGCTTTCTTT; CDR3aa: CASSPSKGGRSFWNTEAFF